The TCR beta chain described here comes from a study of blood T cells in healthy people across ages. General study findings and limits: Correlation between TCR beta diversity and naive T cell percentage was strong. Versus aged donors, long-lived donors had higher diversity and more naive CD4+ cells.

Losses at the gene ends were 4 bases for V and 3 bases for J; bases not matched to a gene: 10. CDR3 length: 19 amino acids. Germline values: CDR1 WSHSY, CDR2 SAAADI. As for this clonotype: Its antigen is not identified.

A second roughly 6 to 11 cycle PCR used barcoded and J-beta primers. The template-switch adaptor, which had 12 random nucleotides, put a tag on each cDNA molecule. One entry per CDR3 protein results from TCRdb running MiXCR on the 5' RACE reads. The sample includes around 1.7 million distinct CDR3 sequences, 28% of them seen just once. The chain recombines TRBV10-2 with TRBJ2-6; 12 positions agree with TRBD1. The TCR was taken from a woman aged 25-40 years in good health. The specimen was blood. CDR3 sequence: CASSGVSGTGGFGANVLTF. In DNA form, the CDR3 reads TGCGCCAGCAGTGGGGTTTCCGGGACAGGGGGCTTTGGGGCCAACGTCCTGACTTTC.